The entry below describes one T cell receptor (beta chain). Only in-frame clones appear in the TCRdb table, and some are missing; sequencing was by immunoSEQ multiplex PCR. The table includes several thousand clones, 75% to 85% detected once. The data belong to a study of T cell repertoires in ileal Crohn's disease. Time point reported: proximal margin of the surgical specimen (macroscopically non-inflamed). The CDR3 totals 11 residues. Looked up from germline, CDR1 is SGHRS and CDR2 is YFSETQ. Trimming cost V 7 bases and J 12 bases; bases outside gene matches: 8. The V and J genes are TRBV5-1 and TRBJ1-1, with 8 bases that match TRBD1. Specimen: ileal tissue. This clonotype was sampled from an adult with Crohn's disease. CDR3 sequence: CASRGQEGTFF. The CDR3, as DNA: TGCGCCAGCCGGGGACAGGAGGGGACTTTCTTT.